A selection of T cell receptor beta chains follows, all from one sample in a study of control samples from healthy donors and cancer patients. Here immunoSEQ multiplex PCR was the method, and the copy in TCRdb shows in-frame clones only, minus some. The sample yields about 120,000 clones, about 89% seen once. Material for sequencing was blood. The origin of the receptors is a man in his fifties or sixties in good health. The CDR3 runs from the conserved cysteine through the conserved F or W. D genes are given only for firm matches. Clone size is not always given. Where it is, it says once, few, many or a class for expanded clones.

abundance	d_gene	v_gene	j_gene	CDR3nt	CDR3aa
-	TRBD1	TRBV9	TRBJ2-2	TGTGCCAGCAGCGCATACAGGGGGCTCAACACCGGGGAGCTGTTTTTT	CASSAYRGLNTGELFF
few	-	TRBV18	TRBJ1-6	TGTGCCAGCTCCCCCCGACAGGCTGATTCACCCCTCCACTTT	CASSPRQADSPLHF
-	TRBD1	TRBV20-1	TRBJ2-3	TGCAGTGCTAGTGGACCGGGACAGGGCCCAGATACGCAGTATTTT	CSASGPGQGPDTQYF
few	TRBD2	TRBV4-2	TRBJ2-1	TGTGCCAGCAGCCAAGATCCCACTAGCGGGGCCTACAATGAGCAGTTCTTC	CASSQDPTSGAYNEQFF
-	-	TRBV19	TRBJ2-7	TGTGCCAGTAGTATCTCGACCTACGAGCAGTACTTC	CASSISTYEQYF
-	-	TRBV27	TRBJ1-1	TGTGCCAGCTTTTGGGGCGGCACTGAAGCTTTCTTT	CASFWGGTEAFF
-	-	TRBV6-8	TRBJ2-3	TGTGCCAGAGGGTTGGGGGGGGCCACAGATACGCAGTATTTT	CARGLGGATDTQYF
few	-	TRBV5-6	TRBJ1-1	TGTGCCAGCAGCTTGGGTATAAGGGTCCGCACTAAAGCTTTCTTT	CASSLGIRVRTKAFF
-	-	TRBV4-1	TRBJ2-1	TGCGCCAGCAGCCAAGATCGGCTGGGGGGTAGCTCCTACAATGAGCAGTTCTTC	CASSQDRLGGSSYNEQFF
-	-	TRBV18	TRBJ1-2	TGTGCCAGCTCACCACGAGGAGGGCAGGACGGCTACACCTTC	CASSPRGGQDGYTF
-	-	TRBV28	TRBJ1-5	TGTGCCAGCAGATCATCTCGGAACAATCAGCCCCAGCATTTT	CASRSSRNNQPQHF
-	-	TRBV18	TRBJ1-1	TGTGCCAGCTCACAGGGGACTAACACTGAAGCTTTCTTT	CASSQGTNTEAFF
-	-	TRBV23-1	TRBJ2-2	TGCGCCAGCAGCCACACCGGACAGCACACCGGGGAGCTGTTTTTT	CASSHTGQHTGELFF
-	TRBD1	TRBV5-5	TRBJ2-5	TGTGCCAGCAGAACCGGGACAGGGGAGACCCAGTACTTC	CASRTGTGETQYF
-	TRBD1	TRBV12-3/TRBV12-4	TRBJ1-1	TGTGCCACCGGACAGGCTGTGAACACTGAAGCTTTCTTT	CATGQAVNTEAFF
-	TRBD1	TRBV2	TRBJ2-7	TGTGCCAGCAGTGGGGGGACAGGTCGGGGCTACGAGCAGTACTTC	CASSGGTGRGYEQYF
few	-	TRBV5-6	TRBJ1-1	TGTGCCAGCAGCTTCTCCAACACTGAAGCTTTCTTT	CASSFSNTEAFF
few	-	TRBV6-5	TRBJ1-2	TGTGCCAGCAGTCTCCAAACAGGAGCTAACTATGGCTACACCTTC	CASSLQTGANYGYTF
once	TRBD1	TRBV4-1	TRBJ2-7	TGCGCCAGCAGCCATGGACAGGGAGCCTACGAGCAGTACTTC	CASSHGQGAYEQYF
once	-	TRBV3-1/TRBV3-2	TRBJ1-1	TGTGCCAGCAGCCCGCGGACAGTCATGAACACTGAAGCTTTCTTT	CASSPRTVMNTEAFF
-	-	TRBV14	TRBJ2-2	TGTGCCAGCAGCCAAGTAGGGTCCGGGGAGCTGTTTTTT	CASSQVGSGELFF
-	TRBD1	TRBV11-2	TRBJ2-7	TGTGCCAGCAGCGCGACGGGGGACAGGATCGACGAGCAGTACTTC	CASSATGDRIDEQYF
-	TRBD1	TRBV7-9	TRBJ1-5	TGTGCCAGCAGCCGGGACAGGGGGCAACCTTATAGCAATCAGCCCCAGCATTTT	CASSRDRGQPYSNQPQHF
-	-	TRBV30	TRBJ1-6	TGTGCCTGGAGCCTTTCGACCAGGTCACCCCTCCACTTT	CAWSLSTRSPLHF
-	TRBD1	TRBV12-5	TRBJ2-2	TGTGCTAGTGGCGCACAGGGGGTCGCCACCGGGGAGCTGTTTTTT	CASGAQGVATGELFF
few	-	TRBV5-1	TRBJ2-1	TGCGCCAGCAGCTTGTTTGGGGGGGACAGCTCCTACAATGAGCAGTTCTTC	CASSLFGGDSSYNEQFF
-	TRBD2	TRBV6-6	TRBJ2-7	TGTGCCAGCAAATACGGAGCGGGGGACGCCTACGAGCAGTACTTC	CASKYGAGDAYEQYF
-	-	TRBV29-1	TRBJ1-1	TGCAGCGTTGAAGAGAACACTGAAGCTTTCTTT	CSVEENTEAFF
-	-	TRBV30	TRBJ1-5	TGTGCCTGGAGTGTAGCCCCAGGAATCAGCAATCAGCCCCAGCATTTT	CAWSVAPGISNQPQHF
-	-	TRBV7-6	TRBJ2-7	TGTGCCAGCAGCTTAGCGGAGGGCAGGGGCTACGAGCAGTACTTC	CASSLAEGRGYEQYF
-	-	TRBV4-3	TRBJ1-3	TGCGCCAGCAGCCAAGATCAACGGCCATCTGGAAACACCATATATTTT	CASSQDQRPSGNTIYF
-	-	TRBV9	TRBJ1-3	TGTGCCAGCAGCGTAGGGTTAGACGCCCGCTCTGGAAACACCATATATTTT	CASSVGLDARSGNTIYF
-	-	TRBV4-1	TRBJ2-1	TGCGCCAGCAGCCGGCAGCTCGACAATGAGCAGTTCTTC	CASSRQLDNEQFF
once	-	TRBV6-6	TRBJ2-7	TGTGCCAGCAGCCCCGGGATATACTACGAGCAGTACTTC	CASSPGIYYEQYF
-	TRBD2	TRBV11-2	TRBJ2-3	TGTGCCAGCAGCCGTAGCGGGCGAAGCACAGATACGCAGTATTTT	CASSRSGRSTDTQYF
-	-	TRBV27	TRBJ1-1	TGTGCCAGCAGTCTCAGATATCCGAACACTGAAGCTTTCTTT	CASSLRYPNTEAFF
-	TRBD1	TRBV5-1	TRBJ1-6	TGCGCCAGCAGCTTGTATGGCACAGGGGAAGGTGATTCACCCCTCCACTTT	CASSLYGTGEGDSPLHF
-	-	TRBV5-1	TRBJ2-2	TGCGCCAGCAGCATGAGAAACACCGGGGAGCTGTTTTTT	CASSMRNTGELFF
few	-	TRBV7-2	TRBJ1-5	TGTGCCAGCAGCTTAAATTCCAATCAGCCCCAGCATTTT	CASSLNSNQPQHF
-	TRBD1	TRBV2	TRBJ2-3	TGTGCCAGCAGTGCCAGGGGGAGCGATACGCAGTATTTT	CASSARGSDTQYF
-	-	TRBV4-1	TRBJ1-1	TGCGCCAGCAGCCAAGATCTCGGGCGGACCCTGAACACTGAAGCTTTCTTT	CASSQDLGRTLNTEAFF
-	TRBD1	TRBV10-3	TRBJ1-2	TGTGCCATCAGGGGGACAGCTGTCTATGGCTACACCTTC	CAIRGTAVYGYTF